The 14 T cell receptor beta chains reported below all come from one sample, sequenced in a study of blood T cell repertoires in COVID-19. Here immunoSEQ multiplex PCR was the method, and the copy in TCRdb shows in-frame clones only, minus some. This table holds about 190,000 clones, roughly 87% found once. The sequenced material came from peripheral blood. These receptors all come from a woman in her 40s with acute or convalescent COVID-19.

This chain joins TRBV6-2 or TRBV6-3 and TRBJ1-2, with 12 bases aligning to TRBD1. CDR1 MNHEY and CDR2 SVGEGT come from the germline V gene. Unmatched junction bases numbered 11, after V lost 4 bases and J lost 8 bases. This CDR3 region has 16 residues. The DNA for the CDR3 is TGTGCCAGCAGTTCGGAGGCGGGACAGGGGGCGAGCGGCTACACCTTC. Its protein product is CASSSEAGQGASGYTF.

The gene calls are TRBV28 and TRBJ1-5; tentative D call: TRBD1 (6 bases). Germline loops: CDR1 MDHEN, CDR2 SYDVKM. CDR3 length: 12 amino acids. CDR3 sequence: CAGGGSAQPQHF. CDR3 bases: TGTGCGGGCGGGGGCTCCGCTCAGCCCCAGCATTTT. Filled out from reference TRBV28 and TRBJ1-5, the complete variable domain reads DVKVTQSSRYLVKRTGEKVFLECVQDMDHENMFWYRQDPGLGLRLIYFSYDVKMKEKGDIPEGYSVSREKKERFSLILESASTNQTSMYLCAGGGSAQPQHFGDGTRLSIL.

In its sample, this clone was seen a few times. The chain recombines TRBV5-1 with TRBJ1-4; TRBD1 aligns across 9 bases. Trimming cost V 5 bases and J 2 bases; bases outside gene matches: 7. The CDR3 runs 16 residues. Germline V gene sequence: CDR1 SGHRS, CDR2 YFSETQ. Here the CDR3 DNA reads TGCGCCAGCAGACCGGACAGGGGATTGACTAATGAAAAACTGTTTTTT. Protein: CASRPDRGLTNEKLFF.

CDR3 nucleotide sequence: TGTGCCAGCAGCCTCAGGGGAGTTTCCTACGAGCAGTACTTC. Amino acids: CASSLRGVSYEQYF. The V call is TRBV5-5, the J call TRBJ2-7, with D perhaps matching TRBD1 (6 bases). V dropped 4 bases and J dropped 1 base, with 12 bases sitting between them. There are 14 residues in the CDR3. Germline CDR1 reads SGHKS; CDR2 reads YYEKEE (reference sequence).

The chain links TRBV7-9 to TRBJ1-4; 9 bases match TRBD1. CDR3 length equals 17 residues. Germline V gene data show CDR1 as SEHNR and CDR2 as FQNEAQ (reference sequence). V was clipped by 3 bases and J by 0 bases; unmatched bases: 5. This CDR3 reads CASSFGTGTPTNEKLFF. In DNA, the CDR3 is TGTGCCAGCAGCTTCGGGACAGGGACGCCAACTAATGAAAAACTGTTTTTT. The whole variable domain, remainder taken from reference TRBV7-9 and TRBJ1-4, is DTGVSQNPRHKITKRGQNVTFRCDPISEHNRLYWYRQTLGQGPEFLTYFQNEAQLEKSRLLSDRFSAERPKGSFSTLEIQRTEQGDSAMYLCASSFGTGTPTNEKLFFGSGTQLSVL.

The CDR3 sequence is CASSLETGFYEQYF. The CDR3 nucleotides read TGTGCCAGCAGCTTGGAGACAGGGTTCTACGAGCAGTACTTC. V is TRBV5-6 and J is TRBJ2-7, with 7 bases matching TRBD1. The CDR3 consists of 14 residues. Trimming at V came to 0 bases and at J to 3 bases, leaving 3 bases not matched to a gene. Germline assignment: CDR1 SGHDT and CDR2 YYEEEE.

This clone showed up just a few times. J is TRBJ1-2 and V is TRBV9, with 10 bases aligning to TRBD1. J was trimmed by 4 bases and V by 6 bases; bases with no gene match: 3. CDR3 size: 13 residues. The germline CDR1 and CDR2 sequences are SGDLS and YYNGEE. CDR3 DNA: TGTGCCAGCACGACAGGGGGCCGCTATGGCTACACCTTC. Protein sequence: CASTTGGRYGYTF.

The chain uses TRBV12-3 or TRBV12-4 and TRBJ1-6; TRBD1 is a possible D gene (6 bases). The CDR3 sequence is 13 residues long. Trimming stripped 5 bases from V and 10 bases from J, with 12 bases between. The CDR3 bases are TGTGCCAGCAGTCGCGGGGGCGGGTCACCCCTCCACTTT. Translated: CASSRGGGSPLHF.

The J gene is TRBJ1-5, the V gene TRBV10-3; 8 bases are shared with TRBD1. The CDR3 extends over 17 amino acids. V was clipped by 6 bases and J by 0 bases; unmatched bases: 10. Germline CDR1 is ENHRY and CDR2 is SYGVKD. In nucleotides, the CDR3 is TGTGCCATCAGCCCCAGGGGGGGACAGGCTAGCAATCAGCCCCAGCATTTT. Encoded protein: CAISPRGGQASNQPQHF.

The V call is TRBV6-5, the J call TRBJ1-2; TRBD1 might be the D (5 bases). The CDR3 is made up of 13 amino acids. Germline V lookup: CDR1 MNHEY, CDR2 SVGAGI. The V gene lost 5 bases and the J gene lost 8 bases, with 15 bases spanning the gap. CDR3 nucleotides: TGTGCCAGCAGTACGGGACTCCGGCAGGGCTACACCTTC. Its translation: CASSTGLRQGYTF.

This rearrangement joins TRBV11-2 to TRBJ2-3, with 7 positions matching TRBD1. Germline V gene sequence: CDR1 SGHAT, CDR2 FQNNGV. The trim removed 5 bases at V and 5 bases at J, leaving 4 bases unmatched. This CDR3 comprises 13 residues. CDR3 sequence: CASSAGGKDTQYF. The CDR3 DNA reads as TGTGCCAGCAGCGCAGGGGGTAAAGATACGCAGTATTTT.

The genes are TRBV9 and TRBJ2-5, with D possibly TRBD1 on 5 matching bases. This CDR3 has 14 amino acids. Germline V lookup: CDR1 SGDLS, CDR2 YYNGEE. The ends were cut back, 4 bases at V and 1 base at J, with 11 bases in the middle. The CDR3 reads CASSTGQGQETQYF. CDR3 nucleotide sequence: TGTGCCAGCAGCACTGGGCAGGGCCAAGAGACCCAGTACTTC.

The CDR3 region is CASSIILQETQYF. For the CDR3, the DNA is TGTGCCAGCAGTATTATACTCCAAGAGACCCAGTACTTC. V and J are TRBV2 and TRBJ2-5, with D uncertain. Trimming removed 5 bases from V and 1 base from J, with 8 bases in between. Germline V lookup: CDR1 SNHLY, CDR2 FYNNEI. CDR3 length equals 13 residues.

The chain joins TRBV7-2 to TRBJ1-6; weak D call: TRBD1 (6 bases). The V gene's germline CDR1 is SGHTA and CDR2 FQGNSA. The CDR3 consists of 16 residues. The ends were cut back, 2 bases at V and 6 bases at J, with 14 bases in the middle. CDR3 sequence: CASSLIGGPPNSPLHF. The CDR3 nucleotides read TGTGCCAGCAGCTTAATAGGGGGTCCACCTAATTCACCCCTCCACTTT.